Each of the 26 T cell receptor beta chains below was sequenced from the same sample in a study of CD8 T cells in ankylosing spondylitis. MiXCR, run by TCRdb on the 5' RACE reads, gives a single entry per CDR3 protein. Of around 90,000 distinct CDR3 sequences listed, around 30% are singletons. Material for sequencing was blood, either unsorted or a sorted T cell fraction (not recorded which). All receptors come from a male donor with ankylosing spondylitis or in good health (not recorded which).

The CDR3, as DNA: TGTGCCAGCAGCGGTACAGGGAATACGCAGTATTTT. It yields the protein CASSGTGNTQYF. The rearrangement joins TRBV9 to TRBJ2-3; D perhaps matches TRBD1 (6 bases). Germline V gene lookup returns CDR1 SGDLS and CDR2 YYNGEE. There are 12 residues in the CDR3. Trimming removed 3 bases from V and 7 bases from J, with 9 bases in between.

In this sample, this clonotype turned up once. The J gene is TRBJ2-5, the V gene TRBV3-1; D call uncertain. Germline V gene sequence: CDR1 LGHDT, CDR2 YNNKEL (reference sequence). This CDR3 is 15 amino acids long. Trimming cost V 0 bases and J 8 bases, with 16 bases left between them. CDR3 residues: CASSQDMTEKRTQYF. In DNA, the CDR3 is TGTGCCAGCAGCCAAGATATGACGGAAAAGAGAACCCAGTACTTC.

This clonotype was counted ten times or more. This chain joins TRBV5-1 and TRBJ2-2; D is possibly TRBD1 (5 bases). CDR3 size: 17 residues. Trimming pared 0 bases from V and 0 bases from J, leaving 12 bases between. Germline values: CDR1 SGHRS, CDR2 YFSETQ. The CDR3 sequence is CASSLVGASTNTGELFF. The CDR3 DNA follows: TGCGCCAGCAGCTTGGTAGGGGCCAGCACGAACACCGGGGAGCTGTTTTTT.

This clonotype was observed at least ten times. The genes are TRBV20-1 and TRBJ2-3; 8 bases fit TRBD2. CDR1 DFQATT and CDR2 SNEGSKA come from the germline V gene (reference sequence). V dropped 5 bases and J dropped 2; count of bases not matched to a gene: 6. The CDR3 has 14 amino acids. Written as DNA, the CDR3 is TGCAGTGCTTCCGGGGGGGAAGACACAGATACGCAGTATTTT. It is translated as CSASGGEDTDTQYF.

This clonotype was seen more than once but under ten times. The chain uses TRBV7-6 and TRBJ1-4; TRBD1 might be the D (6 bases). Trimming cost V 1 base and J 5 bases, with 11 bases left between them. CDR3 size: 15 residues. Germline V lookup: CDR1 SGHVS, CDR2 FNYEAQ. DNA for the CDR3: TGTGCCAGCAGCTTAGACAGGGCTTTCAATGAAAAACTGTTTTTT. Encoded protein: CASSLDRAFNEKLFF.

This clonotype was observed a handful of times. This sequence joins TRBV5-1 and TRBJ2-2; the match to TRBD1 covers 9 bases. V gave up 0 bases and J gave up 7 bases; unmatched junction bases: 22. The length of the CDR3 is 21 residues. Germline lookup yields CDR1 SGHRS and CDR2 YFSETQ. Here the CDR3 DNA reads TGCGCCAGCAGCTTGGTCGACGATCTGGACAGGGGAACAAGTAGAGGCGGGGAGCTGTTTTTT. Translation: CASSLVDDLDRGTSRGGELFF.

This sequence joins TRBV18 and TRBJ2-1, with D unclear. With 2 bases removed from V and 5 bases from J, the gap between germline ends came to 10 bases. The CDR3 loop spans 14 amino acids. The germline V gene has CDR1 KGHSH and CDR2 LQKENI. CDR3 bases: TGTGCCAGCTCACCAAACGGACCGGACAATGAGCAGTTCTTC. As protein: CASSPNGPDNEQFF.

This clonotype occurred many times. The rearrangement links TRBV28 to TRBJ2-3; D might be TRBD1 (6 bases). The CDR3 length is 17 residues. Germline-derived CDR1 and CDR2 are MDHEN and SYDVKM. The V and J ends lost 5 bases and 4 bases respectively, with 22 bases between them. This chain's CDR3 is CASSPRTGTFLPDTQYF. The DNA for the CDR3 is TGTGCCAGCAGTCCGCGAACCGGGACATTCCTCCCAGATACGCAGTATTTT.

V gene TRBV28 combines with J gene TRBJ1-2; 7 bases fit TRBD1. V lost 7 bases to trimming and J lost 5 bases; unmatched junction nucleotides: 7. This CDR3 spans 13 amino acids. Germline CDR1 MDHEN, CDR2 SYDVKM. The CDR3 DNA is TGTGCCAGCACCCTGGGACAGACATATGGCTACACCTTC. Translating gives CASTLGQTYGYTF.

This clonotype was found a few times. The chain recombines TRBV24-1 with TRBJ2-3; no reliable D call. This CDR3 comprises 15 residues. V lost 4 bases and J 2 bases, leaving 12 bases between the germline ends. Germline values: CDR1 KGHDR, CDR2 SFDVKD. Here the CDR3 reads CATSEARLNTDTQYF. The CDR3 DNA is TGTGCCACCAGTGAGGCGAGGCTTAACACAGATACGCAGTATTTT.

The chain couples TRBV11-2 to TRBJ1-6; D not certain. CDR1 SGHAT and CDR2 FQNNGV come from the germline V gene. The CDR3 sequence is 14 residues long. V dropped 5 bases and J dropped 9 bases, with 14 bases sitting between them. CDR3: CASSAGQVGSPLHF. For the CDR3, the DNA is TGTGCCAGCAGCGCGGGCCAAGTGGGTTCACCCCTCCACTTT.

CDR3 in DNA: TGCAGTGCCGTGTCGCTAGCGGTCCCAGATACGCAGTATTTT. Protein: CSAVSLAVPDTQYF. The chain is built from TRBV20-1 and TRBJ2-3, with TRBD2 matching 7 bases. J was trimmed by 4 bases and V by 6 bases; bases with no gene match: 10. Per the germline V gene, CDR1 is DFQATT and CDR2 is SNEGSKA (reference sequence). The CDR3 has 14 amino acids.

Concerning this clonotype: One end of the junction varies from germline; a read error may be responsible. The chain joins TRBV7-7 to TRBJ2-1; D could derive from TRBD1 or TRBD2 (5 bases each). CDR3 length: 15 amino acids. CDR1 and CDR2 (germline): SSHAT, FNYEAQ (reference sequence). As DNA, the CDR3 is TGTGCTAGCAGCCAATCCGAGGGGTTCGGCAATGAGCAGTTCTTC. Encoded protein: CASSQSEGFGNEQFF.

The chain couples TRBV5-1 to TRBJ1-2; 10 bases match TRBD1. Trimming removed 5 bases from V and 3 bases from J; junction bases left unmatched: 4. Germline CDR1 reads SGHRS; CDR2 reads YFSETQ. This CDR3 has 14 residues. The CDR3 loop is CASRTGGAHYGYTF. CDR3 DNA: TGCGCCAGCAGGACAGGGGGCGCGCACTATGGCTACACCTTC.

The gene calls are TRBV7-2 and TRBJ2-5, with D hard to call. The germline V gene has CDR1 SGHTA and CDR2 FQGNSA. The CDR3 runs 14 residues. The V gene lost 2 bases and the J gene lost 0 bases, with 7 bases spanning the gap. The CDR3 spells CASSLMKYQETQYF. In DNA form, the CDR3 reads TGTGCCAGCAGCTTAATGAAGTACCAAGAGACCCAGTACTTC.

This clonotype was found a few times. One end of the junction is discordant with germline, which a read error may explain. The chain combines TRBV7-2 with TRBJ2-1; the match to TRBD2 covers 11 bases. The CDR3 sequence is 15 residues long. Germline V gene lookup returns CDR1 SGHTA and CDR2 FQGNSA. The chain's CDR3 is CASSLAGGAYNEQFF. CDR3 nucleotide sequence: TGTGCCAGCAGCCTAGCGGGGGGCGCGTACAATGAGCAGTTCTTC.

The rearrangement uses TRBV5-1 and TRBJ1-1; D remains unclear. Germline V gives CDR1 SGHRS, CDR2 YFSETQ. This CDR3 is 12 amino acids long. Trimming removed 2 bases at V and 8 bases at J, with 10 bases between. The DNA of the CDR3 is TGCGCCAGCAGCTTCTCGGGCGGGGAAGCTTTCTTT. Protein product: CASSFSGGEAFF.

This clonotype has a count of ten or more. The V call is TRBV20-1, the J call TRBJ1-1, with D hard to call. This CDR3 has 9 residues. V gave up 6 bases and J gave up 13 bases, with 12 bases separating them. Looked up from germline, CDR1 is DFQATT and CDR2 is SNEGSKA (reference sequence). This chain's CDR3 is CSADTGVFF. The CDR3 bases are TGCAGTGCGGATACTGGGGTTTTCTTT.

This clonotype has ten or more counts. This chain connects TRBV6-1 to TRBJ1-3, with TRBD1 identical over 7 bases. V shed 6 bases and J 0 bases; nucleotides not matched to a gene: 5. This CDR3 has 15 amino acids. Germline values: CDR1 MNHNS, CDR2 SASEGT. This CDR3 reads CASSFGTASGNTIYF. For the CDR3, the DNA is TGTGCCAGCAGCTTCGGGACAGCCTCTGGAAACACCATATATTTT.

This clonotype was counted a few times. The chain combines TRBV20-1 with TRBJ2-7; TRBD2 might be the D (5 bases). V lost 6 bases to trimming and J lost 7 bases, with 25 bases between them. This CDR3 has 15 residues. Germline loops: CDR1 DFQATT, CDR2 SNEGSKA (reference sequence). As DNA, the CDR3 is TGCAGTGCAATATTAGCGAGGTTACAGCTAGGGGAGCAGTACTTC. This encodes CSAILARLQLGEQYF.

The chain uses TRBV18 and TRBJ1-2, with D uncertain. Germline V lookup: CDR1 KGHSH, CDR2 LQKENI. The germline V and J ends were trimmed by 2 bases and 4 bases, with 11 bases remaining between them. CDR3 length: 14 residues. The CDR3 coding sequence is TGTGCCAGCTCACCATCTTCATCCCTCTATGGCTACACCTTC. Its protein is CASSPSSSLYGYTF.

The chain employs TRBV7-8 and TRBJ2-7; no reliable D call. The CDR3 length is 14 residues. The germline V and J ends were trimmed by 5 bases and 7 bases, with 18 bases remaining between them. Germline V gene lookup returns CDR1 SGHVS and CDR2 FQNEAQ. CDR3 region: CASSPKFSPEEQYF. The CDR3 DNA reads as TGTGCCAGCAGCCCCAAGTTCTCGCCGGAAGAGCAGTACTTC.

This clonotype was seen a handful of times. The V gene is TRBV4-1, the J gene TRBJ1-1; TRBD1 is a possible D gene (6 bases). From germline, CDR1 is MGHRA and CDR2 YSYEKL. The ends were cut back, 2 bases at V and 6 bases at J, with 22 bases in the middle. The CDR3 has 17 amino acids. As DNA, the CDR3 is TGCGCCAGCAGCCAACCCTACGGCGCGGACAGAAACTCTGAAGCTTTCTTT. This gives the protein CASSQPYGADRNSEAFF.

The CDR3 region has the DNA TGTGCCAGCAGCTTAGGCGGGAGAGTTTCCTACAATGAGCAGTTCTTC. It yields the protein CASSLGGRVSYNEQFF. The V and J genes are TRBV11-2 and TRBJ2-1; 7 bases agree with TRBD2. The germline V gene encodes CDR1 SGHAT and CDR2 FQNNGV. Trimming removed 1 base from V and 1 base from J; junction bases left unmatched: 4. There are 16 residues in the CDR3.

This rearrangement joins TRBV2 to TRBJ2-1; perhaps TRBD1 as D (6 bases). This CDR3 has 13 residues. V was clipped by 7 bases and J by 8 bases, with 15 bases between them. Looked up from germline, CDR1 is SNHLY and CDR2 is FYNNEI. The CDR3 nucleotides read TGTGCCAGCATAGACAAGGGGGTCTATGAGCAGTTCTTC. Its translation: CASIDKGVYEQFF.

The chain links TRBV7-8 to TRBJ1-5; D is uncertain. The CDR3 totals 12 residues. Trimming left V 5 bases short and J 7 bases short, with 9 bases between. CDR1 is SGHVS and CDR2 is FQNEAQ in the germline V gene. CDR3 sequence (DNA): TGTGCCAGCAGCCATCAATTGCAGCCCCAGCATTTT. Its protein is CASSHQLQPQHF.